This T cell receptor (beta chain) was sequenced in a study of radiation and T cells in renal cell carcinoma. The sample's time point: blood 4 weeks post-SBRT, at nephrectomy. Specified treatment: 15 Gy SBRT to primary tumor, nephrectomy 4 weeks later. Nephrectomy followed 15 Gy stereotactic body radiation by 4 weeks. Radiation-treated patients gave blood at baseline, week 2 and week 4. The method was immunoSEQ multiplex PCR; TCRdb's version includes in-frame clones alone and lacks a portion of them. The sample has about 90,000 clones, 84% seen once; the top ten hold around 7.7%. As to this clone: Its target is unknown.

Study outcomes and limitations: From baseline, blood top tumor clonotypes peaked at 2 weeks post-radiation.

CDR1 is SGHTA, CDR2 FQGNSA, per germline. This CDR3 is built from 17 residues. V lost 0 bases and J 7 bases, leaving 19 bases between the germline ends. Sequences were derived from blood, sampled from a patient whose treatment included radiotherapy and nephrectomy. This receptor was obtained from a man aged 60-69 years with renal cell carcinoma. The chain is built from TRBV7-2 and TRBJ2-1, with D uncertain. The CDR3 DNA is TGTGCCAGCAGCTTAGCGGCATTCAGTGTGGGGTCTAATGAGCAGTTCTTC. Protein product: CASSLAAFSVGSNEQFF.